The rows below give T cell receptor beta chains drawn from one sample of a study of cytomegalovirus exposure and HLA in healthy donors. Clones were sequenced by immunoSEQ multiplex PCR, and TCRdb holds only the in-frame ones, with some missing. This sample yields 55,000 to 65,000 clones, of which more than 75% are seen a single time; 5.5% to 7% belongs to the top ten. Material: PBMCs. The receptors were gathered from a male donor in good health and CMV-seronegative. CDR3s include the opening cysteine and the closing phenylalanine or tryptophan. The D gene is left open where the match is weak. For some rows the clone size is stated as once, few or many, or as a class when expanded; others skip it.

V,size,D,J,CDR3,DNA
TRBV11-2,.,.,TRBJ1-4,CASSPQGTEKLFF,TGTGCCAGCAGCCCACAGGGTACCGAAAAACTGTTTTTT
TRBV21-1,.,.,TRBJ2-7,CASSKAKTDIYEQYF,TGTGCCAGCAGCAAAGCCAAGACAGATATCTACGAGCAGTACTTC
TRBV19,.,TRBD1,TRBJ1-2,CASSRDRGFGYTF,TGTGCCAGTAGCCGGGACAGGGGCTTTGGCTACACCTTC
TRBV7-2,.,.,TRBJ2-3,CASSHPRGGNTDTQYF,TGTGCCAGCAGCCACCCTAGGGGGGGAAACACAGATACGCAGTATTTT
TRBV7-2,.,.,TRBJ1-1,CASSQRQWGEAFF,TGTGCCAGCAGCCAGCGACAGTGGGGTGAAGCTTTCTTT
TRBV19,.,.,TRBJ1-5,CASSILDRSLIYSNQPQHF,TGTGCCAGTAGTATACTGGACAGAAGCCTGATATATAGCAATCAGCCCCAGCATTTT
TRBV30,.,TRBD1,TRBJ1-2,CAWKRQGSYGYTF,TGTGCCTGGAAACGACAGGGATCCTATGGCTACACCTTC
TRBV15,.,.,TRBJ2-1,CATSRSYNEQFF,TGTGCCACCAGCAGATCATACAATGAGCAGTTCTTC
TRBV27,once,.,TRBJ2-2,CASSFRERYTGELFF,TGTGCCAGCAGTTTCAGGGAACGGTACACCGGGGAGCTGTTTTTT
TRBV5-1,.,.,TRBJ2-7,CASSSGGPSSYEQYF,TGCGCCAGCAGCTCCGGGGGGCCTAGCTCCTACGAGCAGTACTTC
TRBV21-1,.,.,TRBJ2-7,CASSNYPQRGGLGGQYF,TGTGCCAGCAGCAACTATCCGCAACGGGGGGGCTTGGGGGGGCAGTACTTC
TRBV7-2,.,.,TRBJ2-1,CASSWEGGGSYNEQFF,TGTGCCAGCAGCTGGGAAGGGGGGGGCTCCTACAATGAGCAGTTCTTC
TRBV6-6,once,.,TRBJ2-3,CASSYEEATDTQYF,TGTGCCAGCAGTTACGAGGAAGCCACAGATACGCAGTATTTT
TRBV9,.,TRBD1,TRBJ1-2,CASSVDGRGRYGYTF,TGTGCCAGCAGCGTAGACGGCAGGGGGCGATATGGCTACACCTTC
TRBV7-9,.,.,TRBJ1-2,CASSLGELAGVYGYTF,TGTGCCAGCAGCTTAGGGGAGTTGGCGGGGGTGTATGGCTACACCTTC
TRBV19,.,.,TRBJ2-7,CASSGGHSLGYEQYF,TGTGCCAGTAGTGGGGGACACTCCCTGGGCTACGAGCAGTACTTC
TRBV7-2,few,.,TRBJ2-3,CASSLATVTDTQYF,TGTGCCAGCAGCTTAGCGACAGTCACAGATACGCAGTATTTT
TRBV7-2,.,TRBD1,TRBJ2-6,CASSSRQGTGANVLTF,TGTGCCAGCAGCTCCCGACAGGGTACTGGGGCCAACGTCCTGACTTTC
TRBV18,few,TRBD1,TRBJ1-5,CASSLTGTGDQPQHF,TGTGCCAGCTCATTGACAGGGACAGGGGATCAGCCCCAGCATTTT
TRBV7-2,.,.,TRBJ1-1,CASSRGVSGSAFF,TGTGCCAGCAGCCGGGGGGTATCGGGATCGGCTTTCTTT
TRBV4-1,.,TRBD1,TRBJ1-5,CASSQVGDRNQPQHF,TGCGCCAGCAGCCAAGTAGGGGACAGGAATCAGCCCCAGCATTTT
TRBV7-2,.,.,TRBJ1-6,CASSLGTQYNSPLHF,TGTGCCAGCAGCTTAGGTACACAGTATAATTCACCCCTCCACTTT
TRBV5-1,.,TRBD1,TRBJ1-5,CASSWTGNSNQPQHF,TGCGCCAGCAGCTGGACAGGGAATAGCAATCAGCCCCAGCATTTT
TRBV27,.,.,TRBJ1-1,CASSFLPLGATEAFF,TGTGCCAGCAGTTTCCTACCCCTGGGGGCCACTGAAGCTTTCTTT
TRBV7-8,.,.,TRBJ2-7,CASSKERLSYEQYF,TGTGCCAGCAGCAAAGAACGGTTGTCCTACGAGCAGTACTTC
TRBV5-4,once,.,TRBJ2-7,CASSTRAGTLVAYEQYF,TGTGCCAGCAGCACGCGGGCAGGGACTTTGGTGGCCTACGAGCAGTACTTC
TRBV6-4,.,.,TRBJ2-3,CASRSTGVAADTQYF,TGTGCCAGCAGGAGTACGGGGGTAGCGGCAGATACGCAGTATTTT
TRBV5-4,.,.,TRBJ1-1,CASSWGGNTEAFF,TGTGCCAGCAGCTGGGGGGGGAACACTGAAGCTTTCTTT
TRBV7-2,.,.,TRBJ1-1,CASRGPWEAFF,TGTGCCAGCAGGGGCCCCTGGGAAGCTTTCTTT
TRBV5-6,once,.,TRBJ1-2,CASRGLGGYTF,TGTGCCAGCAGGGGGCTGGGTGGCTACACCTTC
TRBV7-9,few,.,TRBJ1-5,CASSFGQSNQPQHF,TGTGCCAGCAGCTTTGGACAGTCTAATCAGCCCCAGCATTTT
TRBV2,.,TRBD1,TRBJ2-7,CASRADRSSYEQYF,TGTGCCAGCAGGGCGGACAGGAGCTCCTACGAGCAGTACTTC
TRBV9,.,TRBD1,TRBJ1-4,CASSVVGGTDEKLFF,TGTGCCAGCAGCGTAGTCGGAGGGACAGACGAAAAACTGTTTTTT
TRBV6-4,.,.,TRBJ1-6,CASSDYLNSPLHF,TGTGCCAGCAGTGACTATCTTAATTCACCCCTCCACTTT
TRBV2,.,.,TRBJ1-5,CASSQDSNQPQHF,TGTGCCAGCAGTCAGGATAGCAATCAGCCCCAGCATTTT
TRBV9,.,TRBD2,TRBJ2-7,CASSLSGTSGYEQYF,TGTGCCAGCAGCTTATCCGGGACTAGCGGCTACGAGCAGTACTTC
TRBV14,.,.,TRBJ1-1,CASSIIQGTEAFF,TGTGCCAGCAGCATAATCCAGGGCACTGAAGCTTTCTTT
TRBV6-1,.,TRBD1,TRBJ2-1,CASDRDRNEQFF,TGTGCCAGCGACAGGGATCGGAATGAGCAGTTCTTC
TRBV11-3,.,.,TRBJ2-1,CASSLAGMNEQFF,TGTGCCAGCAGCTTAGCAGGGATGAATGAGCAGTTCTTC
TRBV4-2,.,TRBD1,TRBJ1-6,CASSQDRGESPLHF,TGTGCCAGCAGCCAGGACAGGGGGGAGTCACCCCTCCACTTT